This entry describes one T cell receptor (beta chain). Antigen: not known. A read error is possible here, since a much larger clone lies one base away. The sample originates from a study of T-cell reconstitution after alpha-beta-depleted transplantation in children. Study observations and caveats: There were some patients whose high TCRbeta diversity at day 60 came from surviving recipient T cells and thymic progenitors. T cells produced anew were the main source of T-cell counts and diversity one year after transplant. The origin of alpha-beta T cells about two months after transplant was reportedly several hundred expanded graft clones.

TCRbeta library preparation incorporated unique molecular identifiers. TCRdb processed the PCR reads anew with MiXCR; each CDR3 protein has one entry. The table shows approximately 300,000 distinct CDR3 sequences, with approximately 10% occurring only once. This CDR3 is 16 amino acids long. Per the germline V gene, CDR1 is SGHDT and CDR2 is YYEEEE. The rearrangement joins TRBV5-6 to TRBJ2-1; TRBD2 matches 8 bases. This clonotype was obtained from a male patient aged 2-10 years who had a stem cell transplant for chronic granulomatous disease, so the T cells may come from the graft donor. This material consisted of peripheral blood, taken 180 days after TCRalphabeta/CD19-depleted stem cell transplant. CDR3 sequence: CASSLRRTSSYIEQFF. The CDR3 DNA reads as TGTGCCAGCAGCTTGCGAAGGACTAGCTCCTACATTGAGCAGTTCTTC.